This TCR beta chain is from a study of beta chain features in type 1 diabetes. Findings and caveats of the study: Whether HLA type influences TCRB rearrangement remained unresolved here. Shortening that was moderate but significant affected the TCRB CDR3s of Type 1 diabetes patients in all four CD4+ subsets. More deletions and fewer insertions at VDJ junctions were found in patients with type 1 diabetes.

The study reverse transcribed the entire isolated RNA, so it sequenced expressed TCRB transcripts. Using immunoSEQ multiplex PCR, the repertoire was profiled, and TCRdb retains in-frame clones only, with some absent. This table holds 240,000 or so clones, 68% found once. One heparinised blood draw averaging approximately 100 mL was given by each donor. CDR1 and CDR2 from the germline V gene are SGHTA and FQGNSA. This CDR3 is 14 amino acids long. The V gene end was trimmed by 4 bases and the J gene end by 8 bases; junction bases not matched to a gene: 8. This clone appeared a few times. Antigen unknown.

The sequenced sample was naive CD4+ T cells from blood. This TCR derives from a man aged 25-40 years in good health. The genes are TRBV7-2 and TRBJ2-3; 8 nucleotides align to TRBD2. The CDR3 bases are TGTGCCAGCAGCTCCCCGGGGGGGCCGAGTACGCAGTATTTT. It specifies CASSSPGGPSTQYF.